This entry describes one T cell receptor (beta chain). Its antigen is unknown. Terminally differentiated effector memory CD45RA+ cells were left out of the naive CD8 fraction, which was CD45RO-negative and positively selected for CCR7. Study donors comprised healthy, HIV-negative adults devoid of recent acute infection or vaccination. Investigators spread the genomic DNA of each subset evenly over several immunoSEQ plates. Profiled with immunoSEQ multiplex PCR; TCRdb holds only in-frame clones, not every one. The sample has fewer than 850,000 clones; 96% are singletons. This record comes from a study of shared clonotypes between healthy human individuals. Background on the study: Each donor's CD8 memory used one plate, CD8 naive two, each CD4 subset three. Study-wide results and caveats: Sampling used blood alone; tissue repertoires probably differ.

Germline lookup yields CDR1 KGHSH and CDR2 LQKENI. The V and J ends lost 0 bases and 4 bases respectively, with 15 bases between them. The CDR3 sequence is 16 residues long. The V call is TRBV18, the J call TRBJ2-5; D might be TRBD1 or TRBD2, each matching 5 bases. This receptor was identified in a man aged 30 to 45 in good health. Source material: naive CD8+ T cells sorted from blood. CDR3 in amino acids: CASSPPRTQGRETQYF. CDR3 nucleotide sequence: TGTGCCAGCTCACCACCGCGGACTCAGGGCCGAGAGACCCAGTACTTC.